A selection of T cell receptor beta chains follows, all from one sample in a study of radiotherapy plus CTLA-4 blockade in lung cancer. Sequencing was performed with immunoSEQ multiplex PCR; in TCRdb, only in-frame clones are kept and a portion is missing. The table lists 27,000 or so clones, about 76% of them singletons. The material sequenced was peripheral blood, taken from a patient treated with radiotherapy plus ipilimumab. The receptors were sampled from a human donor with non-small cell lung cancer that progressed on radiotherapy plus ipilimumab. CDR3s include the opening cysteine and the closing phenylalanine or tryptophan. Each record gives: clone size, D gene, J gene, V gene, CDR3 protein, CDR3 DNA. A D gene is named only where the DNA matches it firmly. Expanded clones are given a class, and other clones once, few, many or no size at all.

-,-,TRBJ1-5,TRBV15,CATSRSGVYQPQHF,TGTGCCACCAGCCGCTCGGGGGTGTATCAGCCCCAGCATTTT
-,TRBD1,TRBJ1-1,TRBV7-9,CASSLQGSTEAFF,TGTGCCAGCAGCCTACAGGGGAGCACTGAAGCTTTCTTT
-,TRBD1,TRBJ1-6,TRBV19,CAPDRDRGLWNSPLHF,TGTGCCCCAGACCGTGACAGGGGGCTTTGGAATTCACCCCTCCACTTT
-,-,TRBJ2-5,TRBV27,CASSSGTTETQYF,TGTGCCAGCAGTTCCGGGACAACAGAGACCCAGTACTTC
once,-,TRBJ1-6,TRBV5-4,CASSLRVDNSPLHF,TGTGCCAGCAGCTTGCGGGTAGACAATTCACCCCTCCACTTT
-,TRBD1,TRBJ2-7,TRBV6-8,CASRLPGQGSDEQYF,TGTGCCAGCAGATTACCGGGACAGGGTTCCGACGAGCAGTACTTC
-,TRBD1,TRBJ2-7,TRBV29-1,CSVEGQGYEQYF,TGCAGCGTTGAGGGACAGGGATACGAGCAGTACTTC
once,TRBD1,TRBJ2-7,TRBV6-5,CASSWTGEQYF,TGTGCCAGCAGTTGGACAGGGGAACAGTACTTC
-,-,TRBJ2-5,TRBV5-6,CASSFYDSQETQYF,TGTGCCAGCAGCTTTTATGACAGCCAAGAGACCCAGTACTTC
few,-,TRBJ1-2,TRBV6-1,CASSESPGAYGYTF,TGTGCCAGCAGTGAGAGCCCTGGCGCCTATGGCTACACCTTC
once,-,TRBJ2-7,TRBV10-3,CAIPSRGRPAGEQYF,TGTGCCATCCCCTCCCGGGGCAGACCTGCGGGCGAGCAGTACTTC
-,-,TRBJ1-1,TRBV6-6,CASSKFGGAEAFF,TGTGCCAGCAGTAAATTCGGAGGAGCTGAAGCTTTCTTT
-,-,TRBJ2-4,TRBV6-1,CASSEGGIVNF,TGTGCCAGCAGTGAGGGAGGTATAGTAAACTTC
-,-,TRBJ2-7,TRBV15,CATSRSGTDLNPYF,TGTGCCACCAGCAGATCCGGGACGGACCTGAATCCGTACTTC
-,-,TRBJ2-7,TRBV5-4,CASSLGGQGHYEQYF,TGTGCCAGCAGCTTGGGGGGGCAGGGTCACTACGAGCAGTACTTC
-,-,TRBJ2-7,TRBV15,CATSRDGQGEQYF,TGTGCCACCAGCAGGGACGGTCAGGGCGAGCAGTACTTC
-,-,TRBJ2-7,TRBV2,CASSELFYEQYF,TGTGCCAGCAGTGAACTCTTCTACGAGCAGTACTTC
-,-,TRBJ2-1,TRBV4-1,CASSQGGRVSYNEQFF,TGCGCCAGCAGCCAGGGTGGGAGAGTTTCCTACAATGAGCAGTTCTTC
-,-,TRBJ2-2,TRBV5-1,CASSIGTYNTGELFF,TGCGCCAGCAGCATTGGGACATACAACACCGGGGAGCTGTTTTTT
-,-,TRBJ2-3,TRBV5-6,CASSLDISTDTQYF,TGTGCCAGCAGCTTGGACATTTCCACAGATACGCAGTATTTT
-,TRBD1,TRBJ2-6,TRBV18,CASSKPGTGSGANVLTF,TGTGCCAGCTCGAAACCAGGGACAGGGTCTGGGGCCAACGTCCTGACTTTC
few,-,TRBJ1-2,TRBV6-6,CASSYSAATYGYTF,TGTGCCAGCAGTTACTCTGCGGCTACCTATGGCTACACCTTC
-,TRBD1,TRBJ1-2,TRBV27,CASSAGQGTYYYGYTF,TGTGCCAGCAGTGCCGGACAGGGAACCTACTACTATGGCTACACCTTC
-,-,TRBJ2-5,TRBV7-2,CASSPNRGKETQYF,TGTGCCAGCAGCCCCAACCGAGGAAAAGAGACCCAGTACTTC
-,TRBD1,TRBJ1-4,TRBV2,CASSRTGRNEKLFF,TGTGCCAGCAGTCGGACAGGGAGAAATGAAAAACTGTTTTTT
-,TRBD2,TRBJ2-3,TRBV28,CASSFQRGTTDTQYF,TGTGCCAGCAGTTTCCAGCGGGGGACCACAGATACGCAGTATTTT
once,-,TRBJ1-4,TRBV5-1,CASSSTVSGFTEKLFF,TGCGCCAGCAGCTCGACCGTATCAGGGTTTACTGAAAAACTGTTTTTT
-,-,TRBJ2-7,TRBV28,CASSLISWRRGSSYEQYF,TGTGCCAGCAGTTTAATCAGTTGGCGGCGGGGAAGCTCCTACGAGCAGTACTTC
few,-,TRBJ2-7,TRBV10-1,CASSEEQYF,TGCGCCAGCAGTGAAGAGCAGTACTTC
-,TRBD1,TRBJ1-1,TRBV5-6,CASSLAGQGYTEAFF,TGTGCCAGCAGCTTGGCAGGACAGGGCTACACTGAAGCTTTCTTT
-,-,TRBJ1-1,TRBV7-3,CASSLQEGTEAFF,TGTGCCAGCAGCCTCCAAGAGGGCACTGAAGCTTTCTTT
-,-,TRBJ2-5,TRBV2,CASSTPTQETQYF,TGTGCCAGCAGTACCCCAACCCAAGAGACCCAGTACTTC
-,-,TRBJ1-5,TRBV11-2,CASSPRTDWEGNQPQHF,TGTGCCAGCAGCCCTAGGACCGACTGGGAAGGCAATCAGCCCCAGCATTTT
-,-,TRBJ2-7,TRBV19,CASSITSLSPSYEQYF,TGTGCCAGTAGTATTACCAGCTTAAGTCCCTCCTACGAGCAGTACTTC
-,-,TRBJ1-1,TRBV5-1,CASSRRGRDTEAFF,TGCGCCAGCAGCCGTCGGGGTAGGGACACTGAAGCTTTCTTT
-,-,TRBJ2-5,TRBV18,CASSPRLEGETQYF,TGTGCCAGCTCACCACGACTAGAGGGAGAGACCCAGTACTTC
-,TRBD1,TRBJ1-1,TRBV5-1,CASSLGTGYLTEAFF,TGCGCCAGCAGCTTGGGGACAGGGTACCTTACTGAAGCTTTCTTT
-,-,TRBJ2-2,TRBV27,CASSFGDTGELFF,TGTGCCAGCAGTTTTGGAGACACCGGGGAGCTGTTTTTT
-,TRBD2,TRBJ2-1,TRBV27,CASSLSGSSYNEQFF,TGTGCCAGCAGTTTAAGCGGGAGCTCCTACAATGAGCAGTTCTTC
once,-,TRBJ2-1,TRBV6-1,CASSEVTGSSSYNEQFF,TGTGCCAGCAGTGAAGTGACTGGCAGTAGCTCCTACAATGAGCAGTTCTTC
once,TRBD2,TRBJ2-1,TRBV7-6,CASQPGRGSSYNEQFF,TGTGCCAGCCAGCCCGGGCGGGGGAGCTCCTACAATGAGCAGTTCTTC
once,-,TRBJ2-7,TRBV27,CASRPEGRGYEQYF,TGTGCCAGCAGACCGGAGGGAAGGGGCTACGAGCAGTACTTC
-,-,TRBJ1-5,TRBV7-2,CASSVRSQPQHF,TGTGCCAGCAGCGTGAGATCCCAGCCCCAGCATTTT
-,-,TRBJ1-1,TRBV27,CASSLSGTVLGAFF,TGTGCCAGCAGTTTATCCGGGACCGTCCTGGGGGCTTTCTTT
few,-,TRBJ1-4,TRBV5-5,CASSLGSANEKLFF,TGTGCCAGCAGCTTGGGCTCAGCTAATGAAAAACTGTTTTTT
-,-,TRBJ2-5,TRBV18,CASSPPNTGEETQYF,TGTGCCAGCTCACCACCGAATACAGGAGAAGAGACCCAGTACTTC
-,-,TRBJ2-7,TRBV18,CASSIRTVPLYEQYF,TGTGCCAGCTCGATTAGGACAGTTCCCCTCTACGAGCAGTACTTC
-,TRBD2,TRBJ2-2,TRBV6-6,CASRTRGDTGELFF,TGTGCCAGCCGTACGCGGGGGGACACCGGGGAGCTGTTTTTT
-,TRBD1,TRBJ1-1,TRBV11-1,CASSYPRTGALNTEAFF,TGTGCCAGCAGCTACCCGAGGACAGGGGCTTTGAACACTGAAGCTTTCTTT
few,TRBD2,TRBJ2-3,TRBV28,CAISLAGGVDTQYF,TGTGCCATCTCGCTGGCGGGAGGTGTAGATACGCAGTATTTT
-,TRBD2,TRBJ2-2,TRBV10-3,CAIRAGEGSNTGELFF,TGTGCCATCAGGGCGGGAGAGGGAAGCAACACCGGGGAGCTGTTTTTT
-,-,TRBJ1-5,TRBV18,CASSPGGFWREAQHF,TGTGCCAGCTCACCGGGAGGGTTTTGGAGGGAAGCCCAGCATTTT
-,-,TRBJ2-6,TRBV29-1,CSVVDERDSGANVLTF,TGCAGCGTTGTAGATGAACGGGACTCTGGGGCCAACGTCCTGACTTTC
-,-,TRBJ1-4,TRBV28,CASTSWGETNEKLFF,TGTGCCAGCACCTCCTGGGGGGAGACTAATGAAAAACTGTTTTTT
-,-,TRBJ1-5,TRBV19,CASSIPREVIQPQHF,TGTGCCAGTAGTATACCACGGGAGGTGATTCAGCCCCAGCATTTT